Shown below are 12 T cell receptor beta chains from a single sample sequenced in a study of blood T cell repertoires in COVID-19. This table comes from immunoSEQ multiplex PCR, and its TCRdb copy is limited to in-frame clones, with some not included. This sample has 270,000 or so clones; about 85% occur once, and the top ten carry about 14%. The sequenced sample consisted of peripheral blood. The receptors were gathered from a human donor in a cohort sampled during active COVID-19.

The rearrangement links TRBV19 to TRBJ2-3, with 10 bases lining up with TRBD2. CDR1 is LNHDA, CDR2 SQIVND, per germline (reference sequence). The CDR3 spans 17 residues. With V trimmed by 3 bases and J by 2 bases, 8 bases remained unmatched. DNA for the CDR3: TGTGCCAGTAGTATTCTAGCGGGAGTCGGGATCACAGATACGCAGTATTTT. Amino acid sequence: CASSILAGVGITDTQYF.

This rearrangement joins TRBV19 to TRBJ2-7, with D uncertain. This CDR3 is built from 14 residues. Trimming pared 2 bases from V and 3 bases from J, leaving 11 bases between. From germline, CDR1 is LNHDA and CDR2 SQIVND (reference sequence). CDR3 coding DNA: TGTGCCAGTAGTATAAGCAACGAGAACTACGAGCAGTACTTC. This translates into CASSISNENYEQYF.

This clone was counted only a few times. This chain uses TRBV9 with TRBJ1-3; possibly TRBD1 for D (5 bases). Germline V gives CDR1 SGDLS, CDR2 YYNGEE. The CDR3 length is 15 residues. The V gene lost 2 bases and the J gene lost 4 bases, with 13 bases spanning the gap. The CDR3 nucleotides are TGTGCCAGCAGCGTGGGGGGATCATCCGGAAACACCATATATTTT. It is translated as CASSVGGSSGNTIYF.

V gene TRBV6-1 combines with J gene TRBJ1-4; no definite D call. This CDR3 comprises 15 residues. The germline V gene has CDR1 MNHNS and CDR2 SASEGT. V was pared by 2 bases and J by 0 bases, with 7 bases between. The DNA for the CDR3 is TGTGCCAGCAGTGAAACACTAGCAACTAATGAAAAACTGTTTTTT. This translates into CASSETLATNEKLFF.

The chain uses TRBV5-1 and TRBJ2-2; 10 bases fit TRBD1. The V and J ends lost 7 bases and 3 bases, in that order; junction bases with no gene match: 6. Germline V gives CDR1 SGHRS, CDR2 YFSETQ. The CDR3 has 15 amino acids. The chain's CDR3 is CASADRGLDTGELFF. The CDR3 nucleotides are TGCGCCAGCGCTGACAGGGGGCTCGACACCGGGGAGCTGTTTTTT.

This chain links TRBV7-9 with TRBJ1-1; possible D gene TRBD1, 6 bases. Trimming removed 10 bases at V and 2 bases at J, with 20 bases between. This CDR3 has 15 amino acids. Germline CDR1 is SEHNR and CDR2 is FQNEAQ (reference sequence). The CDR3 reads CATVWQGLKNTEAFF. For the CDR3, the DNA is TGTGCCACCGTTTGGCAGGGGCTAAAAAACACTGAAGCTTTCTTT.

This clone was counted a single time. The V gene is TRBV3-1 (or the pseudogene TRBV3-2), the J gene TRBJ2-2; the match to TRBD2 covers 10 bases. The CDR3 has 16 amino acids. Trimming removed 1 base from V and 5 bases from J; junction bases left unmatched: 4. CDR1 and CDR2 (germline): LGHDT, YNNKEL (reference sequence). The CDR3 here is CASSQGTSGGTGELFF. The CDR3 DNA sequence: TGTGCCAGCAGCCAAGGGACTAGCGGAGGGACCGGGGAGCTGTTTTTT.

The genes are TRBV27 and TRBJ1-1, with TRBD1 matching 11 bases. Germline lookup yields CDR1 MNHEY and CDR2 SMNVEV (reference sequence). The length of the CDR3 is 14 residues. After removal of 5 bases from V and 6 bases from J, the junction contained 5 bases not matched to a gene. In DNA form, the CDR3 reads TGTGCCAGCAGTCACGGACAGGGGGCGGCTGAAGCTTTCTTT. As protein: CASSHGQGAAEAFF.

The chain recombines TRBV4-1 with TRBJ2-1; 10 bases fit TRBD2. V shed 0 bases, J shed 6 bases, and the junction held 8 bases outside the gene matches. Germline CDR1 MGHRA, CDR2 YSYEKL. The CDR3 consists of 17 residues. CDR3 sequence (DNA): TGCGCCAGCAGCCAAGAGATAAGAGCGGGAGGGCGCAATGAGCAGTTCTTC. Translated: CASSQEIRAGGRNEQFF.

This clone showed up just a few times. The CDR3 nucleotides read TGTGCCAGCTCACCACCCGGGACAGCGTACTACGAGCAGTACTTC. Its translation is CASSPPGTAYYEQYF. This chain joins TRBV18 and TRBJ2-7; 7 bases agree with TRBD1. With V trimmed by 0 bases and J by 3 bases, 5 bases remained unmatched. CDR1 is KGHSH, CDR2 LQKENI, per germline. This CDR3 has 15 residues.

The chain carries TRBV6-2 or TRBV6-3 and TRBJ1-2, with D maybe TRBD1 (5 bases). Trimming stripped 2 bases from V and 4 bases from J, with 14 bases between. CDR1 is MNHEY, CDR2 SVGEGT, per germline. The CDR3 covers 15 residues. The CDR3 here is CASSYGTPGSYGYTF. The CDR3 DNA follows: TGTGCCAGCAGTTACGGGACTCCGGGCTCCTATGGCTACACCTTC.

This chain connects TRBV6-4 to TRBJ2-1; 8 nucleotides agree with TRBD2. V dropped 5 bases and J dropped 7; count of bases not matched to a gene: 13. The length of the CDR3 is 16 residues. Germline assignment: CDR1 MRHNA and CDR2 SNTAGT. The CDR3 protein is CASSPLGLEGTNEQFF. The CDR3, as DNA: TGTGCCAGCAGTCCACTGGGACTAGAGGGGACAAATGAGCAGTTCTTC.